This T cell receptor (beta chain) stems from a study of Graves' ophthalmopathy and Graves' hyperthyroidism. About the research overall: Stable hyperthyroidism meant no ophthalmopathy within 18 months of follow-up.

This clonotype was counted at least ten times. V gave up 1 base and J gave up 1 base; unmatched junction bases: 4. The CDR3 has 16 residues. Germline values: CDR1 MDHEN, CDR2 SYDVKM. Patients were diagnosed from clinical symptoms, serum thyroxine, TRAb, thyroid ultrasound and orbital computed tomography. RNA transcripts yielded amplified TCR beta CDR3 regions. The first-round RT-PCR employed HTBI primers together with the Qiagen OneStep RT-PCR kit. A multiplex PCR was then performed as the second round. TCRdb reanalysed the multiplex PCR reads using MiXCR and keeps one entry per CDR3 protein. The profile shows a few hundred thousand distinct CDR3 sequences, roughly 40% of them singletons.

The chain employs TRBV28 and TRBJ2-7; 10 nucleotides agree with TRBD2. Sequencing used peripheral blood or thyroid tissue (not recorded which). This receptor was obtained from an adult man with Graves' hyperthyroidism. The CDR3 DNA follows: TGTGCCAGCAGTTTATACGCTAGCGGGAGATCCTACGAGCAGTACTTC. Encoded protein: CASSLYASGRSYEQYF.